The 23 T cell receptor beta chains in this list originate from one sample, sequenced in a study of CD8 T cells in ankylosing spondylitis (TCRdb year 2017). Results and caveats for the whole study, not just this receptor: A TCR beta motif made up of several highly homologous amino acid variants appeared to be characteristic of blood from ankylosing spondylitis patients.

The method behind the library was 5' RACE. This sample was sequenced with an Illumina HiSeq 2500. In-frame beta chains were kept once TCRdb had trimmed the public reads at Q25 with fastp and called clones with MiXCR. Rows with a matching CDR3 protein are joined into one entry that keeps the most common DNA and genes. This sample gives 450,000 or so distinct CDR3 sequences in total; 25% to 30% of them show up just once. The leading ten clones occupy roughly 0.9% of the sample. Their antigens are not known. The material sequenced was blood, either unsorted or a sorted T cell fraction (not recorded which). These receptors all stem from a male donor with ankylosing spondylitis.

The CDR3 nucleotides read TGTGCCAGCAGCTTAGGTTCTCACCAAGAGACCCAGTACTTC. Amino acids: CASSLGSHQETQYF. The chain employs TRBV7-2 and TRBJ2-5; unclear D gene. The CDR3 totals 14 residues. Germline values: CDR1 SGHTA, CDR2 FQGNSA. Trimming stripped 1 base from V and 0 bases from J, with 6 bases between.

This sequence joins TRBV5-1 and TRBJ1-3; 7 bases line up with TRBD1. Germline CDR1 and CDR2: SGHRS and YFSETQ. J was trimmed by 4 bases and V by 0 bases; bases with no gene match: 4. The CDR3 is 15 residues long. DNA of the CDR3: TGCGCCAGCAGCTTGGAGGGGGCAAGGGGAAACACCATATATTTT. Its translation is CASSLEGARGNTIYF.

The sample holds a few counts of this clonotype. The genes are TRBV6-1 and TRBJ1-5, with no clear D. Trimming took 3 bases from V and 0 from J, leaving 9 bases between them. Germline assignment: CDR1 MNHNS and CDR2 SASEGT. The CDR3 contains 15 residues. The CDR3 is CASSEVGYSNQPQHF. The CDR3 DNA reads as TGTGCCAGCAGTGAGGTGGGTTATAGCAATCAGCCCCAGCATTTT.

A few counts support this clonotype. The J gene is TRBJ2-7, the V gene TRBV20-1, with TRBD2 identical over 13 bases. CDR1 DFQATT and CDR2 SNEGSKA come from the germline V gene (reference sequence). CDR3 length equals 17 residues. Trimming took 3 bases from V and 5 from J; bases not matched to a gene: 13. CDR3 residues: CSASGGTSGNPPHEQYF. The CDR3 DNA sequence: TGCAGTGCTAGCGGAGGGACTAGCGGGAATCCCCCCCACGAGCAGTACTTC.

V usage is TRBV28 and J usage is TRBJ2-6, with D perhaps TRBD1 or TRBD2 (5 bases each). V was trimmed by 5 bases and J by 2 bases, leaving 13 bases between them. The germline CDR1 and CDR2 sequences are MDHEN and SYDVKM. The CDR3 is 16 amino acids. CDR3 region: CASSASGDPGANVLTF. The CDR3 coding sequence is TGTGCCAGCAGTGCCTCCGGGGACCCTGGGGCCAACGTCCTGACTTTC.

This clonotype was counted between two and nine times. The chain employs TRBV2 and TRBJ2-1, with D tentatively TRBD1 or TRBD2 (6 bases each). Germline CDR1 SNHLY, CDR2 FYNNEI. The CDR3 contains 15 residues. The ends were cut back, 4 bases at V and 2 bases at J, with 12 bases in the middle. Here the CDR3 reads CASSGGGRPYNEQFF. The CDR3 DNA follows: TGTGCCAGCAGTGGAGGGGGGAGGCCCTACAATGAGCAGTTCTTC.

The V call is TRBV5-1, the J call TRBJ2-1; D may be TRBD2 (6 bases). Germline V gene data show CDR1 as SGHRS and CDR2 as YFSETQ. This CDR3 region has 14 residues. V gave up 4 bases and J gave up 9 bases, with 17 bases separating them. As DNA, the CDR3 is TGCGCCAGCAGCCTGGAAGACTTGCGGGGTGAGCAGTTCTTC. It codes for CASSLEDLRGEQFF.

The gene calls are TRBV5-4 and TRBJ1-2; D is ambiguous. This CDR3 comprises 14 residues. Trimming removed 4 bases from V and 5 bases from J, with 15 bases in between. Per the germline V gene, CDR1 is SGHNT and CDR2 is YYREEE (reference sequence). The CDR3 sequence: CASSSSELGYGYTF. In DNA, the CDR3 is TGTGCCAGCAGCAGTTCCGAGCTGGGGTATGGCTACACCTTC.

The J gene is TRBJ1-4, the V gene TRBV11-1; 7 bases match TRBD1. Germline CDR1 reads SGHAT; CDR2 reads FQDESV (reference sequence). The CDR3 contains 18 residues. V shed 5 bases, J shed 0 bases, and the junction held 12 bases outside the gene matches. CDR3 DNA sequence: TGTGCCAGCAGCAACCGGGACAGATTTATAGCAACTAATGAAAAACTGTTTTTT. This codes for CASSNRDRFIATNEKLFF.

In its sample, this clonotype was seen a few times. The genes are TRBV20-1 and TRBJ2-7; 8 bases line up with TRBD1. V shed 4 bases and J 5 bases; nucleotides not matched to a gene: 4. This CDR3 is 12 amino acids long. Germline-derived CDR1 and CDR2 are DFQATT and SNEGSKA (reference sequence). The DNA of the CDR3 is TGCAGTGCTACCGGACAGGGAGACGAGCAGTACTTC. It codes for CSATGQGDEQYF.

This clonotype was seen only a few times. The rearrangement links TRBV7-9 to TRBJ1-5, with D tentatively TRBD1 (5 bases). Trimming left V 5 bases short and J 0 bases short, with 11 bases between. Germline assignment: CDR1 SEHNR and CDR2 FQNEAQ (reference sequence). This CDR3 spans 15 amino acids. CDR3 residues: CASSAGTGSNQPQHF. In DNA form, the CDR3 reads TGTGCCAGCAGCGCCGGGACGGGTAGCAATCAGCCCCAGCATTTT.

For this clonotype: The germline gene is not matched at one end of the junction; a read error may be the cause. The chain carries TRBV12-3 or TRBV12-4 and TRBJ2-1, with D possibly TRBD1 on 6 matching bases. This CDR3 has 16 residues. CDR3 sequence reads: CASRFLTGQNNNEQFF. The CDR3 nucleotides are TGTGCCAGCCGTTTTTTGACAGGCCAAAACAACAATGAGCAGTTCTTC.

The CDR3 coding sequence is TGTGCCACCAGTGATAGGCAGGGTCATCAGCCCCAGCATTTT. Translated, it gives CATSDRQGHQPQHF. The chain joins TRBV24-1 to TRBJ1-5, with D tentatively TRBD1 (5 bases). V gave up 3 bases and J gave up 5 bases, with 10 bases separating them. Germline V gives CDR1 KGHDR, CDR2 SFDVKD. The CDR3 loop spans 14 amino acids.

This sequence joins TRBV20-1 and TRBJ1-1; D is perhaps TRBD1 (5 bases). Germline values: CDR1 DFQATT, CDR2 SNEGSKA (reference sequence). V was trimmed by 3 bases and J by 6 bases, leaving 20 bases between them. This CDR3 region has 15 residues. CDR3 bases: TGCAGTGCTAGTAAGGTACTCGGGCAGGGCTCTGAAGCTTTCTTT. It encodes CSASKVLGQGSEAFF.

This rearrangement joins TRBV29-1 to TRBJ1-3; 7 bases agree with TRBD1. The CDR3 consists of 13 residues. The germline gives CDR1 SQVTM, CDR2 ANQGSEA. The ends lost 5 bases at V and 3 bases at J; junction bases unmatched: 4. Written as DNA, the CDR3 is TGCAGCGTTACCGGGACAGATGGAAACACCATATATTTT. The encoded protein is CSVTGTDGNTIYF.

The rearrangement links TRBV5-1 to TRBJ1-3, with a tentative D call TRBD1 (5 bases). This CDR3 contains 16 residues. The V end was cut by 5 bases, the J end by 0 bases, with 15 bases between. Germline CDR1 reads SGHRS; CDR2 reads YFSETQ. CDR3 in DNA: TGCGCCAGCAGTGAATCAGGGCTAAGCTCTGGAAACACCATATATTTT. Translation: CASSESGLSSGNTIYF.

This clonotype was seen at least ten times. V gene TRBV12-3 or TRBV12-4 combines with J gene TRBJ1-5, with D possibly matching TRBD1 (6 bases). The CDR3 covers 14 residues. V gave up 4 bases and J gave up 0 bases, with 7 bases separating them. CDR3: CASSSGVSNQPQHF. The CDR3 region has the DNA TGTGCCAGCAGTTCAGGGGTTAGCAATCAGCCCCAGCATTTT.

This clonotype was observed a handful of times. The chain employs TRBV5-8 and TRBJ1-1; TRBD1 matches at 7 bases. The CDR3 runs 14 residues. Germline V CDR1 and CDR2: SGHTS, YDEGEE. The V gene end was trimmed by 7 bases and the J gene end by 5 bases; junction bases not matched to a gene: 11. The CDR3 sequence: CASSRSDRETEAFF. For the CDR3, the DNA is TGTGCCAGCTCTAGATCCGACAGGGAAACTGAAGCTTTCTTT.

The chain links TRBV12-3 or TRBV12-4 to TRBJ1-5, with D possibly being TRBD1 (5 bases). CDR3 size: 13 residues. The ends were cut back, 8 bases at V and 2 bases at J, with 10 bases in the middle. In DNA form, the CDR3 reads TGTGCCAGCGCTGCGGGGGGCAATCAGCCCCAGCATTTT. It is translated as CASAAGGNQPQHF.

The J gene is TRBJ2-2, the V gene TRBV12-3 or TRBV12-4, with D maybe TRBD2 (5 bases). Trimming shortened V by 1 base and J by 4 bases, and 13 bases separated the two germline ends. CDR3 size: 16 residues. CDR3 DNA sequence: TGTGCCAGCAGTTTAGGTGGCTCTCGGGGCACCGGGGAGCTGTTTTTT. This translates into CASSLGGSRGTGELFF.

The chain recombines TRBV7-2 with TRBJ2-1; D perhaps matches TRBD2 (6 bases). Trimming shortened V by 7 bases and J by 7 bases, and 17 bases separated the two germline ends. CDR1 is SGHTA, CDR2 FQGNSA, per germline. This CDR3 is built from 14 residues. The chain's CDR3 is CASTFQNGGNEQFF. DNA for the CDR3: TGTGCCAGCACCTTCCAGAATGGGGGGAATGAGCAGTTCTTC.

This clonotype was observed a few times. This rearrangement joins TRBV11-2 to TRBJ2-5; tentative D call: TRBD1 (6 bases). This CDR3 spans 16 amino acids. Deletions cut 1 base from V and 0 bases from J, with 12 bases between. CDR1 is SGHAT and CDR2 is FQNNGV in the germline V gene. In DNA form, the CDR3 reads TGTGCCAGCAGCTTAGCGTGGGGGCGGGACCAAGAGACCCAGTACTTC. The encoded protein is CASSLAWGRDQETQYF.

This clonotype has only a few counts. This chain joins TRBV10-3 and TRBJ2-3, with 12 bases aligning to TRBD2. Germline V gene sequence: CDR1 ENHRY, CDR2 SYGVKD. V lost 6 bases, J lost 4 bases, and 2 bases stayed unmatched. The CDR3 length is 14 residues. The CDR3: CAIRTSGSADTQYF. CDR3 DNA: TGTGCCATCAGGACTAGCGGGAGCGCAGATACGCAGTATTTT.